This entry is about one T cell receptor (beta chain). Antigen: not known. As for the donors, each was a healthy bone marrow donor. 60 Vbeta and 13 Jbeta primers were used in PCR. The method was immunoSEQ multiplex PCR; TCRdb's version includes in-frame clones alone and lacks a portion of them. The sample records approximately 90,000 clones, 76% being singletons. The data originate from a study of cytomegalovirus exposure and HLA in healthy donors. Points from the study as a whole: In vitro confirmation showed three CMV-associated chains to be CMV antigen specific. Reportedly, HLA-A and HLA-B alleles of most subjects were accurately predicted from TCR beta.

CDR3 length equals 14 residues. The V end lost 0 bases, the J end lost 11 bases, and 15 bases lay between the germline ends. Germline V lookup: CDR1 LGHNA, CDR2 YSLEER. This receptor was obtained from a male donor in good health and CMV-seronegative. The source material was PBMCs. This sequence joins TRBV4-3 and TRBJ2-3, with TRBD2 as a possible D gene (5 bases). CDR3 in DNA: TGCGCCAGCAGCCAAGAACGGGATAGCAGGAGGCAGTATTTT. Translated, it gives CASSQERDSRRQYF.